These T cell receptor beta chains were read from a single sample in a study of shared T cell receptors in the human thymus. Using immunoSEQ multiplex PCR, the repertoire was profiled, and TCRdb retains in-frame clones only, with some absent. The sample lists about 660,000 clones, approximately 87% seen once, with 0.0095% to 0.013% in the top ten. Another study also made use of these data, one on human thymus T cells.

The sample taken for sequencing was thymocytes. The source of these receptors is a boy under two years old with a congenital heart defect. Both conserved end residues are part of each CDR3. The D gene is left open where the match is weak. Only some rows state a clone size, as once, few, many or a class for expanded clones.

D	V	J	size	CDR3	DNA
TRBD1	TRBV5-4	TRBJ2-7	NA	CASSSPLHVGTGENEQYF	TGTGCCAGCAGTTCACCCCTCCATGTCGGGACAGGGGAGAACGAGCAGTACTTC
NA	TRBV5-4	TRBJ2-3	few	CASSLGSAGVSDTQYF	TGTGCCAGCAGCTTGGGGTCCGCTGGAGTATCAGATACGCAGTATTTT
NA	TRBV4-1	TRBJ1-3	NA	CASSQAPGLSGNTIYF	TGCGCCAGCAGCCAAGCGCCCGGACTCTCTGGAAACACCATATATTTT
TRBD1	TRBV9	TRBJ2-1	NA	CASSPGQGGYNEQFF	TGTGCCAGCAGCCCGGGACAGGGTGGATACAATGAGCAGTTCTTC
TRBD1	TRBV11-3	TRBJ1-4	NA	CASSLRGRVGEKLFF	TGTGCCAGCAGCTTAAGGGGGCGAGTAGGTGAAAAACTGTTTTTT
NA	TRBV30	TRBJ2-1	NA	CAWSVSSVNEQFF	TGTGCCTGGAGTGTTTCATCGGTCAATGAGCAGTTCTTC
NA	TRBV27	TRBJ2-1	few	CASSSGANNEQFF	TGTGCCAGCAGCTCTGGGGCCAACAATGAGCAGTTCTTC
NA	TRBV21-1	TRBJ2-1	NA	CAIGGRANYEQFF	TGTGCCATCGGGGGGAGGGCCAACTATGAGCAGTTCTTC
TRBD2	TRBV7-6	TRBJ2-7	NA	CASSLGGLAGAYEQYF	TGTGCCAGCAGCTTGGGAGGACTAGCGGGAGCCTACGAGCAGTACTTC
NA	TRBV6-1	TRBJ2-7	NA	CASRGLGLYEQYF	TGTGCCAGCAGAGGGCTGGGGCTTTACGAGCAGTACTTC
TRBD2	TRBV5-3	TRBJ2-3	NA	CARSLSPGLAGYDTQYF	TGTGCCAGAAGCTTGTCCCCGGGACTAGCGGGATACGATACGCAGTATTTT